In its sample, the clone carrying this T cell receptor (beta chain) was seen a few times. Its antigen is not identified. This CDR3 comprises 16 residues. Trimming cost V 2 bases and J 1 base; bases outside gene matches: 4. Per the germline V gene, CDR1 is MNHEY and CDR2 is SMNVEV (reference sequence). The entry originates in a study of T-cell reconstitution after alpha-beta-depleted transplantation in children. Study-level findings and limits: In some patients, recipient T cells and intrathymic progenitors surviving conditioning explained high day-60 diversity. At around two months after transplant, the alpha-beta T cells were reportedly derived from several hundred expanded clones that came from non-depleted graft cells. The main origin of T-cell counts and diversity one year after transplant was newly produced T cells.

For TCRbeta, the library was prepared with unique molecular identifiers. TCRdb passed the PCR reads through MiXCR, listing each CDR3 protein once. The sample has about 1,000,000 distinct CDR3 sequences, about 29% seen once; the top ten hold roughly 27%. This chain links TRBV27 with TRBJ2-4; 8 nucleotides agree with TRBD2. Sequenced material: PBMCs, mostly from graft donor cells, taken 360 days after TCRalphabeta/CD19-depleted stem cell transplant. The receptor's source is a boy under three years old who had a stem cell transplant for SCID, so the T cells may come from the graft donor. CDR3 sequence (DNA): TGTGCCAGCAGTTTAACGGCTAGCGGGGCCAAAAACATTCAGTACTTC. This codes for CASSLTASGAKNIQYF.